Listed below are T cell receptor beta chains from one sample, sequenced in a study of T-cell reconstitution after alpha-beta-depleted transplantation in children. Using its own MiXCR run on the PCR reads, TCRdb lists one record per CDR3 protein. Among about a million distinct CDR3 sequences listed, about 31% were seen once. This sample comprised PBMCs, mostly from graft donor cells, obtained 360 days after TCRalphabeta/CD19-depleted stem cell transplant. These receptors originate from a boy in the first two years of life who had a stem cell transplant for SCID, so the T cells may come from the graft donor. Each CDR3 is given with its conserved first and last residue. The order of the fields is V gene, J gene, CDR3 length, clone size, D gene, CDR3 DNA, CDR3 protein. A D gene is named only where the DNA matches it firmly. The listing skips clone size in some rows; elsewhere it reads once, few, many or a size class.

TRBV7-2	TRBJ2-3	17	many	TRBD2	TGTGCCAGCAGCTTAGCGAGGAGCGGGGGTTATGGAGATACGCAGTATTTT	CASSLARSGGYGDTQYF
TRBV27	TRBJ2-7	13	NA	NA	TGTGCCAGCAGTCCCCTGGACTCATACGAGCAGTACTTC	CASSPLDSYEQYF
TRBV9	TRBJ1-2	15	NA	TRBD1	TGTGCCAGCAGCGGCGGGACAGGGTCGCACTATGGCTACACCTTC	CASSGGTGSHYGYTF
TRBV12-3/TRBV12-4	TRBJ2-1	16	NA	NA	TGTGCCAGCAGTTCCGAGACTAGTCAGATAGGGAATGAGCAGTTCTTC	CASSSETSQIGNEQFF
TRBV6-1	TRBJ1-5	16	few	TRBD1	TGTGCCAGCAGTGAGAGAGGGCAGGGGGTTTTAAGGCCCCAGCATTTT	CASSERGQGVLRPQHF
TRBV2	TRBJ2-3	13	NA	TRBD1	TGTGCCAGCACCGGACAGGGCACAGATACGCAGTATTTT	CASTGQGTDTQYF
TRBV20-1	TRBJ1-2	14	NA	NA	TGCAGTGCTAGAGGACAGGCCAGGAACTATGGCTACACCTTC	CSARGQARNYGYTF
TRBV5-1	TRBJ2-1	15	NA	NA	TGCGCCAGCAGCGACGGGGGACCCCCCTACAATGAGCAGTTCTTC	CASSDGGPPYNEQFF
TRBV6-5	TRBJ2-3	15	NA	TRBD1	TGTGCCAGCAGTTACTCAGGACAGGGTAGGGATACGCAGTATTTT	CASSYSGQGRDTQYF
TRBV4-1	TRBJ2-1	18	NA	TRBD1	TGCGCCAGCAGCCACCCCCGGGGAGGACAGGGGGGTCTCAATGAGCAGTTCTTC	CASSHPRGGQGGLNEQFF
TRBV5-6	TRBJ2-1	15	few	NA	TGTGCCAGCAGCTTCATACGGCCTATACACAATGAGCAGTTCTTC	CASSFIRPIHNEQFF
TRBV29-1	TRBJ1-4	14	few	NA	TGCAGCGCCGTGAAGGAGGGACATAACGGTAAACTGTTTTTT	CSAVKEGHNGKLFF
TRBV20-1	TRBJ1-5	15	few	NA	TGCAGTGCTAGGACAGACCAAACTAACAATCAGCCCCAGCATTTT	CSARTDQTNNQPQHF
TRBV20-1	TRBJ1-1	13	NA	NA	TGCAGTGCGCGGGACCATACGAACACTGAAGCTTTCTTT	CSARDHTNTEAFF
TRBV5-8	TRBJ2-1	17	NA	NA	TGTGCCAGCAGCTTGGCCCTGGGACGGAGCTCCTACAATGAGCAGTTCTTC	CASSLALGRSSYNEQFF
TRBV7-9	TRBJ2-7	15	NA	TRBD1	TGTGCCAGCAGCGCGTCCGGGACAGGTTCCTACGAGCAGTACTTC	CASSASGTGSYEQYF
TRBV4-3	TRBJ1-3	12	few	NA	TGCGCCAGCAGCCAGGCAGGAAACACCATATATTTT	CASSQAGNTIYF
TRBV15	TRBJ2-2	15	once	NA	TGTGCCACCAGCAGTGCCCGGAGGAACACCGGGGAGCTGTTTTTT	CATSSARRNTGELFF
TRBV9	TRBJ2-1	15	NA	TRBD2	TGTGCCAGCAGCGTAGGAAGCGGGGACTACAATGAGCAGTTCTTC	CASSVGSGDYNEQFF
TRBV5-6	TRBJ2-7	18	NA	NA	TGTGCCAGCAGCTTAATATCAGGCCTAGGAGGAGGAAGGAACGAGCAGTACTTC	CASSLISGLGGGRNEQYF
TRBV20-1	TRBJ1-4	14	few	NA	TGCAGTGCTCTCCCCGGGACGGTGAATGAAAAACTGTTTTTT	CSALPGTVNEKLFF
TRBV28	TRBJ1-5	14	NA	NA	TGTGCCAGCAGAACGGGGACTAAAATGCAGCCCCAGCATTTT	CASRTGTKMQPQHF
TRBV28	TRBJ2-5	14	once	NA	TGTGCCAGCAGTCTGATAGGGAGAACGGAGACCCAGTACTTC	CASSLIGRTETQYF
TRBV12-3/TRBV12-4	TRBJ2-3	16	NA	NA	TGTGCCAGCAGTTTACGCAGTCAGGGGCTTGCAAATACGCAGTATTTT	CASSLRSQGLANTQYF
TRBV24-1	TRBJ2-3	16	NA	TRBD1	TGTGCCACCAGTGATTTATCGGCAGGGGGACAAGATACGCAGTATTTT	CATSDLSAGGQDTQYF
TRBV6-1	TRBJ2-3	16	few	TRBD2	TGTGCCAGCAGTCGGGCGGGGGGGCCGCGCACAGATACGCAGTATTTT	CASSRAGGPRTDTQYF
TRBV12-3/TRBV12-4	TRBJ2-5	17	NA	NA	TGTGCCAGCAATGCGGCCCCTCTGCGGGACGCCCCAGAGACCCAGTACTTC	CASNAAPLRDAPETQYF
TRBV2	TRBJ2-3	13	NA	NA	TGTGCCAGCAGTGAGGAGACCCAAGATACGCAGTATTTT	CASSEETQDTQYF
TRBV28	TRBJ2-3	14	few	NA	TGTGCCAGCAACGAACGGGCTGCAACAGATACGCAGTATTTT	CASNERAATDTQYF
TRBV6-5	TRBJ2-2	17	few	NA	TGTGCCAGCAGTTACCGAGGCAGGGGAAGGAACACCGGGGAGCTGTTTTTT	CASSYRGRGRNTGELFF
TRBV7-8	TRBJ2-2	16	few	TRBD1	TGTGCCAGCAGCTTAGTGTGGGACAGGAACACCGGGGAGCTGTTTTTT	CASSLVWDRNTGELFF
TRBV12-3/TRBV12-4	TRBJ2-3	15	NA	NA	TGTGCCAGCAGCTTTACCCGGGGCCACACAGATACGCAGTATTTT	CASSFTRGHTDTQYF
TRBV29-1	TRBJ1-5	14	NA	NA	TGCAGCGTTTCGTCTCAAGGGGGCAATCAGCCCCAGCATTTT	CSVSSQGGNQPQHF
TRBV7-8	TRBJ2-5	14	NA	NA	TGTGCCAGCAGCTTAGAGGTGCGGGCGGAGACCCAGTACTTC	CASSLEVRAETQYF
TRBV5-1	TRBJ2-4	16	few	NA	TGCGCCAGCAGCTACGACCTCGGAGGGGCCAAAAACATTCAGTACTTC	CASSYDLGGAKNIQYF
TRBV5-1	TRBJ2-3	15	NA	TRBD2	TGCGCCAGCAGCCGGGGGGGGGCCTTAGGAGATACGCAGTATTTT	CASSRGGALGDTQYF
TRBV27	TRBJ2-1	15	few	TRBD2	TGTGCCAGCCGAGGGCGGGGGGGCTTCTACAATGAGCAGTTCTTC	CASRGRGGFYNEQFF
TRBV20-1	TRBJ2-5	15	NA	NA	TGCAGTGCTAACAAGCGGACGCAGTACCAAGAGACCCAGTACTTC	CSANKRTQYQETQYF
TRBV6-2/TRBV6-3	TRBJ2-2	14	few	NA	TGTGCCAGCAGTTACGACGGTGGCACCGGGGAGCTGTTTTTT	CASSYDGGTGELFF
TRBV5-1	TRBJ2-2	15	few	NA	TGCGCCAGCAGCTTGGTCGGAGGTCGGACCGGGGAGCTGTTTTTT	CASSLVGGRTGELFF
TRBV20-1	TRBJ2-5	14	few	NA	TGCAGTGCTAGAGTCAGGGGAGGTGGAGGGACCCAGTACTTC	CSARVRGGGGTQYF
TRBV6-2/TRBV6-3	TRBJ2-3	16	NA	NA	TGTGCCAGCACCAACGAGGGGTTGAGCCGCACAGATACGCAGTATTTT	CASTNEGLSRTDTQYF
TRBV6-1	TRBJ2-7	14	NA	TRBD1	TGTGCCAGCAGCCCCGGGACAGTACGCTACGAGCAGTACTTC	CASSPGTVRYEQYF
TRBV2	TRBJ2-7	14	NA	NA	TGTGCCAGCAGTGAACAGGGGACCTTATACGAGCAGTACTTC	CASSEQGTLYEQYF
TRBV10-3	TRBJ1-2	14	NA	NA	TGTGCCATCAGTGACCCCTTAGGGGTCAATGGCTACACCTTC	CAISDPLGVNGYTF
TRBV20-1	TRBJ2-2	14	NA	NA	TGCAGTGCTAGAGATTATGAGTCAACCGGGGAGCTGTTTTTT	CSARDYESTGELFF
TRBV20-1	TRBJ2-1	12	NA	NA	TGCAGTGCTACTGGGCCGTACAATGAGCAGTTCTTC	CSATGPYNEQFF
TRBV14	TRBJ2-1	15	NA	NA	TGTGCCAGCAGCCGTTTCGCCAGTACTTACAATGAGCAGTTCTTC	CASSRFASTYNEQFF
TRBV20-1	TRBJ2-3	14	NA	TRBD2	TGCAGTGCTGGGACTAGCGGGTACACAGATACGCAGTATTTT	CSAGTSGYTDTQYF
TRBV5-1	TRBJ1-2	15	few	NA	TGCGCCAGCAGCTTTACGGACAGTCTAAAGTATGGCTACACCTTC	CASSFTDSLKYGYTF
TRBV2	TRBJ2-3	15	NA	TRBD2	TGTGCCAGCCCGCGGACTAGCGGGGGCCCAGATACGCAGTATTTT	CASPRTSGGPDTQYF
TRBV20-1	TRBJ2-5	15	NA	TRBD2	TGCAGTGGCTCACTAGCGGGGGCAATACAAGAGACCCAGTACTTC	CSGSLAGAIQETQYF